This entry concerns a single T cell receptor (beta chain). Its cognate antigen is unknown. This sample was taken from a study of T cell responses to AZD1222 COVID-19 vaccine. This table comes from immunoSEQ multiplex PCR, and its TCRdb copy is limited to in-frame clones, with some not included. The sample has approximately 50,000 clones; approximately 85% are singletons. Trimming stripped 3 bases from V and 2 bases from J, with 7 bases between. The CDR3 runs to 14 residues. CDR1 SGHNT and CDR2 YENEEA come from the germline V gene. Study-wide results and limits: Vaccine-associated CD4 TCRs spanned spike, dominant at 160-218 and 743-854. In the spike-specific TCR repertoire, nearly half reportedly target unmutated variant regions. Just 5 or 6 AZD1222 recipients tested seropositive at baseline.

The source of this sequence is an adult in good health. The chain recombines TRBV11-3 with TRBJ2-2; weak D call: TRBD1 (5 bases). The source material was peripheral blood, sampled on day 0 of MenACWY control vaccination. CDR3 in amino acids: CASSFQGNTGELFF. In nucleotides, the CDR3 is TGTGCCAGCAGCTTCCAGGGTAACACCGGGGAGCTGTTTTTT.